This paragraph covers one TCR beta chain sequence. Its antigen is still unknown. This entry comes from a study of cytomegalovirus exposure and HLA in healthy donors. Study at large: Ancestry clustering placed 70% to 90% of under 450 genotyped donors in the Caucasian-associated cluster. Study observations and caveats: Accurate prediction of most subjects' HLA-A and HLA-B alleles from TCR beta sequences was reported. For TCR beta chains, V- and J-gene trimming was later linked to a missense DCLRE1C variant. As a later analysis showed, several of the most significant clusters appeared to be linked to common viral pathogens.

The CDR3 spans 17 residues. Germline V CDR1 and CDR2: SGHRS, YFSETQ. After removal of 4 bases from V and 7 bases from J, the junction contained 12 bases not matched to a gene. The primer mix had 60 Vbeta and 13 Jbeta primers. Sequencing used immunoSEQ multiplex PCR; TCRdb keeps in-frame clones, though not all of them. This sample has roughly 90,000 clones, with over 65% found just once. Sequenced sample: PBMCs. This TCR was sampled from a man aged 30 to 45 in good health and CMV-seropositive. This rearrangement joins TRBV5-1 to TRBJ2-2; 11 nucleotides align to TRBD2. The CDR3 region is CASSLATSGSYSGELFF. The CDR3 DNA sequence: TGCGCCAGCAGCCTCGCTACTAGCGGGAGTTACAGCGGGGAGCTGTTTTTT.